The present TCR beta chain was sequenced within a study of early T cells in non-severe SARS-CoV-2 infection. The overall study: RNA in bulk from unsorted whole blood was sequenced, and chains were unpaired.

Germline V lookup: CDR1 SGHVS, CDR2 FNYEAQ. Trimming took off 7 bases at V and 7 bases at J, with 16 bases between the two ends. This CDR3 spans 13 amino acids. Study results and limitations: Matching with VDJdb favored anti-spike CD8 responses (missing private and CD4 specificities).

Unique molecular identifiers tagged individual cDNA molecules. TCRdb independently ran MiXCR on the 5' RACE reads; one entry per CDR3 protein. The sample records 25,000 to 35,000 distinct CDR3 sequences, 3.9% being singletons. This clonotype was counted at least ten times. Its target is unknown. The chain is built from TRBV7-6 and TRBJ2-5, with D perhaps matching TRBD1 or TRBD2 (6 bases each). The TCR comes from an adult who was a healthcare worker with PCR-confirmed SARS-CoV-2 infection or an uninfected control (not recorded which). Input material: whole blood. CDR3 loop: CASTEGGSGTQYF. The CDR3 DNA reads as TGTGCCAGCACCGAGGGGGGTTCTGGGACCCAGTACTTC.